This T cell receptor (beta chain) was sequenced for a study of cytotoxic CD8 clonotypes in ibrutinib-treated CLL. Data came from immunoSEQ multiplex PCR; TCRdb stores just in-frame clones and leaves some out. In the table there are 250,000 or so clones, 60% to 75% of which are singletons. Concerning this clone itself: The antigen remains undetermined.

Findings and limits, study-wide: Contraction or stability on treatment characterized the public clonotypes, which were uncommon. Age-matched healthy donor levels were exceeded by baseline clonality, which tracked circulating CD8+ T-cell counts.

V lost 6 bases, J lost 2 bases, and 14 bases lay in between. The CDR3 is 14 residues long. The germline gives CDR1 MDHEN, CDR2 SYDVKM. The TCR originated in a human donor with chronic lymphocytic leukemia. This specimen consisted of PBMCs, obtained after 24 months of ibrutinib treatment. The chain has TRBV28 and TRBJ2-7; D gene unclear. The CDR3: CASSRTLGTYEQYF. The DNA for the CDR3 is TGTGCCAGCAGCCGAACCCTGGGAACCTACGAGCAGTACTTC.